Below, 23 T cell receptor beta chains from the same sample are listed, as sequenced in a study of blood T cell repertoires in COVID-19. The repertoire was sequenced with immunoSEQ multiplex PCR; TCRdb's copy has only in-frame clones and lacks some. Of around 89,000 clones listed, less than 80% are singletons. Specimen: peripheral blood. Receptors were obtained from a woman older than 75 with acute or convalescent COVID-19.

This clone has a handful of counts. V and J are TRBV7-9 and TRBJ2-5, with D perhaps matching TRBD1 (6 bases). Trimming shortened V by 5 bases and J by 3 bases, and 13 bases separated the two germline ends. In germline, CDR1 is SEHNR, CDR2 FQNEAQ (reference sequence). The length of the CDR3 is 14 residues. CDR3 nucleotide sequence: TGTGCCAGCAGCAGAAAGGGACAAGAAGAGACCCAGTACTTC. Protein: CASSRKGQEETQYF.

This chain connects TRBV9 to TRBJ1-2, with D possibly being TRBD1 (5 bases). CDR3 length equals 14 residues. The V end was cut by 3 bases, the J end by 8 bases, with 17 bases between. CDR1 and CDR2 (germline): SGDLS, YYNGEE. The chain's CDR3 is CASSADRASGGYTF. As DNA, the CDR3 is TGTGCCAGCAGCGCGGACCGGGCCTCAGGGGGCTACACCTTC.

The gene calls are TRBV28 and TRBJ1-1; no clear D gene. Germline V gene data show CDR1 as MDHEN and CDR2 as SYDVKM. The length of the CDR3 is 14 residues. The V gene lost 3 bases and the J gene lost 1 base, with 9 bases spanning the gap. CDR3 sequence reads: CASSFRGPNTEAFF. In nucleotides, the CDR3 is TGTGCCAGCAGTTTCCGGGGTCCGAACACTGAAGCTTTCTTT.

CDR3 DNA: TGTGCCTGGAGTGCTCTTAGGGCCGCCAAAGGGGGAGATACGCAGTATTTT. Amino acid sequence: CAWSALRAAKGGDTQYF. This chain joins TRBV30 and TRBJ2-3, with D tentatively TRBD1 (6 bases). The germline V and J ends were trimmed by 1 base and 5 bases, with 22 bases remaining between them. CDR3 size: 17 residues. The germline CDR1 and CDR2 sequences are GTSNPN and SVGIG (reference sequence).

This chain connects TRBV27 to TRBJ1-2; tentatively, D is TRBD1 (6 bases). Per germline, CDR1 MNHEY and CDR2 SMNVEV (reference sequence). This CDR3 contains 13 residues. Deletions cut 5 bases from V and 2 bases from J, with 9 bases between. CDR3 DNA: TGTGCCAGCAGTCGGACAGCAAACTATGGCTACACCTTC. It specifies CASSRTANYGYTF.

The V call is TRBV5-6, the J call TRBJ1-1; 9 bases map to TRBD1. Germline lookup yields CDR1 SGHDT and CDR2 YYEEEE. V shed 5 bases, J shed 2 bases, and the junction held 13 bases outside the gene matches. The CDR3 is 17 amino acids. The CDR3 region has the DNA TGTGCCAGCAGATCACTAGTCTGGACAGGGGTAAACACTGAAGCTTTCTTT. It is translated as CASRSLVWTGVNTEAFF.

V usage is TRBV4-1 and J usage is TRBJ1-2; 8 nucleotides align to TRBD1. The CDR3 is 14 residues long. The V gene end was trimmed by 2 bases and the J gene end by 2 bases; junction bases not matched to a gene: 1. CDR1 and CDR2 (germline): MGHRA, YSYEKL. In DNA, the CDR3 is TGCGCCAGCAGCCAAAGACAGGGGAACTATGGCTACACCTTC. Translation gives CASSQRQGNYGYTF.

V and J are TRBV7-2 and TRBJ2-3; 7 bases agree with TRBD1. Per germline, CDR1 SGHTA and CDR2 FQGNSA. This CDR3 comprises 15 residues. Trimming at V came to 1 base and at J to 0 bases, leaving 1 base not matched to a gene. CDR3 amino acids: CASSLGGQSTDTQYF. The CDR3, as DNA: TGTGCCAGCAGCTTAGGGGGACAGAGCACAGATACGCAGTATTTT.

The chain recombines TRBV6-2 or TRBV6-3 with TRBJ2-3; a weak D match, TRBD1 (6 bases). The CDR3 spans 16 residues. V lost 2 bases to trimming and J lost 5 bases, with 17 bases between them. Germline assignment: CDR1 MNHEY and CDR2 SVGEGT. The CDR3 loop is CASSYKTRGRGDTQYF. CDR3 DNA sequence: TGTGCCAGCAGTTACAAAACCAGGGGCCGGGGAGATACGCAGTATTTT.

This clone has only a few counts. The CDR3, as DNA: TGTGCCAGCTCACCCTCTAGGTCGAGGGGGCTGGAGACCCAGTACTTC. This encodes CASSPSRSRGLETQYF. The rearrangement uses TRBV18 and TRBJ2-5; 7 nucleotides align to TRBD1. V lost 3 bases, J lost 5 bases, and 12 bases stayed unmatched. The CDR3 covers 16 residues. Germline values: CDR1 KGHSH, CDR2 LQKENI. The variable domain in full, with the rest retrieved from reference TRBV18 and TRBJ2-5, is NAGVMQNPRHLVRRRGQEARLRCSPMKGHSHVYWYRQLPEEGLKFMVYLQKENIIDESGMPKERFSAEFPKEGPSILRIQQVVRGDSAAYFCASSPSRSRGLETQYFGPGTRLLVL.

V is TRBV6-2 or TRBV6-3 and J is TRBJ2-3; 12 positions agree with TRBD2. The CDR3 runs to 18 residues. The V and J ends lost 2 bases and 0 bases, in that order; junction bases with no gene match: 6. The germline V gene has CDR1 MNHEY and CDR2 SVGEGT. The CDR3 spells CASSYPLGTSGSTDTQYF. The CDR3 coding sequence is TGTGCCAGCAGTTACCCCCTTGGGACTAGCGGGAGCACAGATACGCAGTATTTT.

The chain links TRBV6-6 to TRBJ1-2; TRBD1 aligns across 8 bases. Germline lookup yields CDR1 MNHNY and CDR2 SVGAGI (reference sequence). The CDR3 extends over 16 amino acids. After removal of 5 bases from V and 1 base from J, the junction contained 9 bases not matched to a gene. As DNA, the CDR3 is TGTGCCAGCAGTATCTCGGACAGGGCTTTTAACTATGGCTACACCTTC. Translation gives CASSISDRAFNYGYTF.

This clone was seen a few times. The rearrangement uses TRBV4-3 and TRBJ2-3; TRBD2 aligns across 11 bases. V was clipped by 4 bases and J by 0 bases; unmatched bases: 9. This CDR3 spans 18 amino acids. Germline CDR1 and CDR2: LGHNA and YSLEER. The CDR3: CASSRGTSGAISTDTQYF. In DNA form, the CDR3 reads TGCGCCAGCAGCCGGGGGACTAGCGGAGCAATTAGCACAGATACGCAGTATTTT.

The chain combines TRBV30 with TRBJ1-4; TRBD1 aligns across 7 bases. Germline V gene data show CDR1 as GTSNPN and CDR2 as SVGIG (reference sequence). The length of the CDR3 is 14 residues. V lost 0 bases to trimming and J lost 5 bases; unmatched junction nucleotides: 3. The CDR3 sequence is CAWSVRQGNEKLFF. In nucleotides, the CDR3 is TGTGCCTGGAGTGTACGACAGGGAAATGAAAAACTGTTTTTT.

This rearrangement joins TRBV4-1 to TRBJ1-1; D unresolved. This CDR3 is 16 amino acids long. From germline, CDR1 is MGHRA and CDR2 YSYEKL. V was pared by 1 base and J by 1 base, with 13 bases between. The CDR3 DNA follows: TGCGCCAGCAGCCAAGGGGCAGTACCTTCGAACACTGAAGCTTTCTTT. Protein product: CASSQGAVPSNTEAFF.

Only a few counts were recorded for this clone. J is TRBJ1-3 and V is TRBV4-3; D not certain. This CDR3 comprises 16 residues. Germline lookup yields CDR1 LGHNA and CDR2 YSLEER. Trimming cost V 0 bases and J 3 bases, with 12 bases left between them. This chain's CDR3 is CASSQDHTGYGNTIYF. The CDR3 bases are TGCGCCAGCAGCCAAGATCATACGGGATATGGAAACACCATATATTTT.

This chain links TRBV20-1 with TRBJ2-5, with no clear D. Germline V gene lookup returns CDR1 DFQATT and CDR2 SNEGSKA (reference sequence). CDR3 size: 11 residues. Deletions cut 3 bases from V and 4 bases from J, with 6 bases between. The CDR3 protein is CSASNRETQYF. The CDR3 DNA is TGCAGTGCTAGTAATCGAGAGACCCAGTACTTC.

This clone was seen more than once but under ten times. The chain carries TRBV4-3 and TRBJ2-1, with D perhaps matching TRBD2 (6 bases). Germline lookup yields CDR1 LGHNA and CDR2 YSLEER. This CDR3 is built from 15 residues. Trimming stripped 0 bases from V and 3 bases from J, with 9 bases between. CDR3 nucleotides: TGCGCCAGCAGCCAAGAGGGGACTGACTACAATGAGCAGTTCTTC. Translation gives CASSQEGTDYNEQFF.

This clone occurred a few times. The chain joins TRBV30 to TRBJ1-3, with D perhaps matching TRBD1 (5 bases). The CDR3 length is 14 residues. Germline-derived CDR1 and CDR2 are GTSNPN and SVGIG (reference sequence). Trimming removed 5 bases from V and 4 bases from J, with 15 bases in between. CDR3 region: CAWALGGSGNTIYF. The CDR3 bases are TGTGCCTGGGCCCTTGGGGGGTCCGGAAACACCATATATTTT. Based on the CDR3 plus reference TRBV30 and TRBJ1-3, the full variable domain is SQTIHQWPATLVQPVGSPLSLECTVEGTSNPNLYWYRQAAGRGLQLLFYSVGIGQISSEVPQNLSASRPQDRQFILSSKKLLLSDSGFYLCAWALGGSGNTIYFGEGSWLTVV.

The V gene is TRBV5-1, the J gene TRBJ2-5, with D maybe TRBD1 (6 bases). Germline lookup yields CDR1 SGHRS and CDR2 YFSETQ. The CDR3 extends over 15 amino acids. Trimming took 3 bases from V and 5 from J, leaving 17 bases between them. The CDR3 sequence is CASSSLDSSRETQYF. The CDR3 region has the DNA TGCGCCAGCAGCTCGCTGGACAGCTCCAGGGAGACCCAGTACTTC.

This chain links TRBV5-4 with TRBJ2-1; 13 bases line up with TRBD2. This CDR3 is 15 amino acids long. Germline V CDR1 and CDR2: SGHNT, YYREEE (reference sequence). Trimming at V came to 4 bases and at J to 7 bases, leaving 5 bases not matched to a gene. This CDR3 is CASSPTSGGANEQFF. The CDR3 DNA is TGTGCCAGCAGCCCCACTAGCGGGGGGGCGAATGAGCAGTTCTTC.

V usage is TRBV7-3 and J usage is TRBJ1-2; 9 positions agree with TRBD1. Germline trimming cut 5 bases from V and 8 bases from J; bases unmatched to any gene: 9. This CDR3 is built from 14 residues. The germline V gene has CDR1 SGHTA and CDR2 FQGTGA. CDR3 amino acids: CASSATGGDSGYTF. The CDR3 DNA is TGTGCCAGCAGCGCGACAGGGGGGGACTCCGGCTACACCTTC.

The chain has TRBV30 and TRBJ1-3; 8 nucleotides match TRBD1. The length of the CDR3 is 15 residues. The germline gives CDR1 GTSNPN, CDR2 SVGIG (reference sequence). V shed 2 bases and J 0 bases; nucleotides not matched to a gene: 3. As DNA, the CDR3 is TGTGCCTGGAGTAGCCAGGGGGCCTCTGGAAACACCATATATTTT. Protein product: CAWSSQGASGNTIYF. Together with reference TRBV30 and TRBJ1-3, the CDR3 gives the full variable domain: SQTIHQWPATLVQPVGSPLSLECTVEGTSNPNLYWYRQAAGRGLQLLFYSVGIGQISSEVPQNLSASRPQDRQFILSSKKLLLSDSGFYLCAWSSQGASGNTIYFGEGSWLTVV.